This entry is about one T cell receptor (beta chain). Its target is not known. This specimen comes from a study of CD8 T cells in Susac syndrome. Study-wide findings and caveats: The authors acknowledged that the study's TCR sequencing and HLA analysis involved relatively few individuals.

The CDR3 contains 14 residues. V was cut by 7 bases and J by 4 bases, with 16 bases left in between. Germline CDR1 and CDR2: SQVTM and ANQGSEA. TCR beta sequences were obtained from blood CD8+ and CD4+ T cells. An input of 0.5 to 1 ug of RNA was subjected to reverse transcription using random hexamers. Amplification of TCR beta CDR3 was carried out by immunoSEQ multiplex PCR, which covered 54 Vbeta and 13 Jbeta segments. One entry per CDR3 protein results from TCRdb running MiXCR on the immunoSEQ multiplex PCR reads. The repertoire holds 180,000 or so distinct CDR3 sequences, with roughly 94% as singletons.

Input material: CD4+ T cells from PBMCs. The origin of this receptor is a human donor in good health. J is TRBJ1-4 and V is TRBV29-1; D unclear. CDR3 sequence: CSAHIGTLNEKLFF. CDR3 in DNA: TGCAGCGCACACATAGGCACCCTTAATGAAAAACTGTTTTTT.